A selection of T cell receptor beta chains follows, all from one sample in a study of CD8+CD57+ T cells in acquired aplastic anemia. Each CDR3 protein is one row after TCRdb ran MiXCR on the reads. Of around 210,000 distinct CDR3 sequences in the sample, 65% were seen once. The sample comprised sorted CD4+, CD8+, or CD8+CD57+ T cells (not recorded which) from PBMCs. Receptors originate from a human donor with aplastic anemia. The CDR3 runs from the conserved cysteine through the conserved F or W. The D gene is left open where the match is weak. Clone size is shown for a subset of rows, as once, few, many or a class of expanded clone.

cdr3_aa,cdr3_nt,d_call,clone_size,v_call,j_call
CASSSTGTMDNEQFF,TGTGCCAGCAGCTCGACAGGGACAATGGACAATGAGCAGTTCTTC,TRBD1,few,TRBV7-9,TRBJ2-1
CASSLLPSGIGTDTQYF,TGTGCCAGCAGCTTACTTCCTAGCGGGATAGGCACAGATACGCAGTATTTT,TRBD2,few,TRBV9,TRBJ2-3
CASPQGTTYLSTDTQYF,TGTGCCAGTCCACAGGGGACCACCTATCTTAGCACAGATACGCAGTATTTT,TRBD1,many,TRBV2,TRBJ2-3
CASSLGSSSYEQYF,TGTGCCAGCAGCTTAGGTTCGAGCTCCTACGAGCAGTACTTC,-,-,TRBV7-2,TRBJ2-7
CASSSNLQTQYF,TGTGCCAGCAGCTCCAATCTACAGACCCAGTACTTC,-,-,TRBV7-9,TRBJ2-5
CASSLAIAGTTSGELFF,TGTGCCAGCAGCTTAGCCATCGCAGGGACCACCTCCGGGGAGCTGTTTTTT,-,-,TRBV7-9,TRBJ2-2
CASTKLSGNEQYF,TGCGCCAGCACCAAACTTAGCGGGAACGAGCAGTACTTC,TRBD2,-,TRBV10-2,TRBJ2-7
CSAPDTGGTEQYF,TGCAGTGCTCCTGACACTGGGGGGACCGAGCAGTACTTC,-,-,TRBV20-1,TRBJ2-7
CASSESTAETQYF,TGCGCCAGCAGTGAGTCGACGGCGGAGACCCAGTACTTC,-,-,TRBV10-1,TRBJ2-5
CSVIQGAYYEQYF,TGCAGTGTTATACAGGGGGCCTACTACGAGCAGTACTTC,TRBD1,-,TRBV20-1,TRBJ2-7
CASSLDQGSSYNEQFF,TGTGCCAGCAGCTTGGATCAGGGGAGCTCCTACAATGAGCAGTTCTTC,-,many,TRBV5-8,TRBJ2-1
CASADGTYEQYF,TGTGCCAGCGCAGACGGGACCTACGAGCAGTACTTC,-,-,TRBV11-1,TRBJ2-7
CASSLTGATYEQYF,TGTGCCAGCAGCTTGACAGGGGCTACCTACGAGCAGTACTTC,TRBD1,-,TRBV11-2,TRBJ2-7
CSARRDNYGYTF,TGCAGTGCTAGACGGGACAACTATGGCTACACCTTC,-,-,TRBV20-1,TRBJ1-2
CASSQEGGTDNEQFF,TGTGCCAGCAGCCAAGAGGGAGGGACAGACAATGAGCAGTTCTTC,-,-,TRBV5-6,TRBJ2-1
CAIWGPSTDTQYF,TGTGCCATCTGGGGTCCTAGCACAGATACGCAGTATTTT,-,-,TRBV15,TRBJ2-3
CASSQGLFSGNTIYF,TGTGCCAGCAGCCAGGGACTGTTCTCTGGAAACACCATATATTTT,-,-,TRBV14,TRBJ1-3
CASSVGGGEDTQYF,TGTGCCAGCAGCGTCGGAGGCGGGGAAGATACGCAGTATTTT,-,-,TRBV7-9,TRBJ2-3
CASSLGPGRNSPLHF,TGTGCCAGCAGCTTGGGACCGGGCAGGAATTCACCCCTCCACTTT,-,-,TRBV5-6,TRBJ1-6
CAITSPVTDTQYF,TGTGCCATCACGAGCCCCGTCACAGATACGCAGTATTTT,-,-,TRBV7-9,TRBJ2-3
CASSPGYWSSGNTIYF,TGTGCCAGCAGTCCAGGCTACTGGAGCTCTGGAAACACCATATATTTT,-,many,TRBV12-3/TRBV12-4,TRBJ1-3
CASSTGLAVETQYF,TGTGCCAGCAGCACCGGACTAGCGGTAGAGACCCAGTACTTC,TRBD2,-,TRBV7-3,TRBJ2-5
CASSIRDDSPLRF,TGTGCCAGTAGTATCCGGGACGATTCACCCCTCCGCTTT,-,-,TRBV19,TRBJ1-6
CASTHATRPNSYEQYF,TGTGCCAGCACCCATGCGACGAGGCCGAACTCCTACGAGCAGTACTTC,-,-,TRBV7-9,TRBJ2-7
CATSRAPRTGYNEQFF,TGTGCCACCAGCAGGGCACCGAGGACAGGCTACAATGAGCAGTTCTTC,TRBD1,-,TRBV15,TRBJ2-1
CASRDSGANVLTF,TGTGCCTCCCGGGACTCTGGGGCCAACGTCCTGACTTTC,-,few,TRBV10-3,TRBJ2-6
CASSLDRETQYF,TGTGCCAGCAGCCTCGACAGGGAGACCCAGTACTTC,-,few,TRBV5-8,TRBJ2-5
CSVGGLANTGELFF,TGCAGCGTTGGGGGACTAGCGAACACCGGGGAGCTGTTTTTT,TRBD2,few,TRBV29-1,TRBJ2-2
CSVEVAALRRKYF,TGCAGCGTTGAAGTGGCAGCTTTGAGGAGAAAGTACTTC,-,few,TRBV29-1,TRBJ2-7
CSARRASGYNEQFF,TGCAGTGCTAGACGGGCTAGCGGTTACAATGAGCAGTTCTTC,TRBD2,few,TRBV20-1,TRBJ2-1
CASSAGTSGYEQYF,TGTGCCAGCAGCGCCGGGACTAGCGGCTACGAGCAGTACTTC,TRBD2,few,TRBV7-8,TRBJ2-7
CASSLGVPYEQYF,TGTGCCAGCAGTTTAGGAGTTCCCTACGAGCAGTACTTC,-,-,TRBV6-1,TRBJ2-7
CSAREEGSPENSPLHF,TGCAGTGCTAGAGAAGAGGGGTCTCCTGAGAATTCACCCCTCCACTTT,-,-,TRBV20-1,TRBJ1-6
CASSPGLPNVPTF,TGTGCCAGCAGCCCCGGACTGCCAAACGTCCCGACTTTC,-,-,TRBV7-2,TRBJ2-6
CASSEVGANCLLLDEQFF,TGCGCCAGCAGTGAAGTGGGGGCAAATTGTCTTCTTTTGGATGAGCAGTTCTTC,-,few,TRBV10-1,TRBJ2-1
CASSQDLRPSGGGDEQFF,TGTGCCAGCAGCCAAGATTTGAGGCCTAGCGGGGGGGGCGATGAGCAGTTCTTC,TRBD2,many,TRBV4-2,TRBJ2-1
CASSEAGTGSTDTQYF,TGTGCCAGCAGTGAAGCCGGGACAGGTAGCACAGATACGCAGTATTTT,TRBD1,many,TRBV2,TRBJ2-3